The 20 T cell receptor beta chains below all came from one sample that was sequenced in a study of T-cell reconstitution after alpha-beta-depleted transplantation in children. Preparation of the TCRbeta library was carried out with unique molecular identifiers. TCRdb reprocessed the PCR reads via MiXCR and lists one record per CDR3 protein. The data show 90,000 to 100,000 distinct CDR3 sequences, with under 25% seen just once and roughly 23% held by the top ten. Sequencing used PBMCs, obtained before TCRalphabeta/CD19-depleted stem cell transplant. The receptors were sampled from a boy aged 2-15 years with acute lymphoblastic leukemia, due to receive a stem cell transplant.

The rearrangement uses TRBV29-1 and TRBJ2-1, with D uncertain. Trimming pared 7 bases from V and 7 bases from J, leaving 11 bases between. The CDR3 is 11 residues long. CDR1 and CDR2 from the germline V gene are SQVTM and ANQGSEA. In DNA form, the CDR3 reads TGCAGCGGACGGGCCGGGAATGAGCAGTTCTTC. Translated: CSGRAGNEQFF.

Only a few counts were recorded for this clonotype. V and J are TRBV20-1 and TRBJ2-1; D is undetermined. Germline V gene data show CDR1 as DFQATT and CDR2 as SNEGSKA (reference sequence). V lost 5 bases and J lost 1, with 15 bases in between. CDR3 length: 15 amino acids. CDR3 nucleotides: TGCAGTGCTCACTCGGCGCAGTCATCCTACAATGAGCAGTTCTTC. Protein: CSAHSAQSSYNEQFF.

This clonotype has only a few counts. This chain links TRBV7-9 with TRBJ2-5, with 14 bases that match TRBD2. Germline CDR1 is SEHNR and CDR2 is FQNEAQ (reference sequence). V was pared by 5 bases and J by 4 bases, with 9 bases of the junction left unmatched. This CDR3 is 17 amino acids long. This CDR3 is CASSLGLAGGFGETQYF. CDR3 DNA sequence: TGTGCCAGCAGCCTAGGACTAGCGGGAGGTTTTGGAGAGACCCAGTACTTC.

The chain links TRBV4-1 to TRBJ2-5; 10 bases agree with TRBD1. The CDR3 sequence is 17 residues long. From germline, CDR1 is MGHRA and CDR2 YSYEKL. Trimming took 3 bases from V and 4 from J; bases not matched to a gene: 11. CDR3 nucleotide sequence: TGCGCCAGCAGCCACTATACCGGGACAGGGGAAGCAGAGACCCAGTACTTC. Residues: CASSHYTGTGEAETQYF.

This clonotype was seen many times. This chain links TRBV5-1 with TRBJ2-7; D remains unclear. This CDR3 region has 14 residues. Deletions cut 0 bases from V and 1 base from J, with 8 bases between. Germline CDR1 SGHRS, CDR2 YFSETQ. The CDR3 bases are TGCGCCAGCAGCTTGGGGCAGCGTTCCTACGAGCAGTACTTC. Amino acid sequence: CASSLGQRSYEQYF.

In this sample, this clonotype turned up many times. This rearrangement joins TRBV5-1 to TRBJ2-1, with TRBD2 identical over 10 bases. The trim removed 3 bases at V and 7 bases at J, leaving 10 bases unmatched. This CDR3 has 16 amino acids. Germline lookup yields CDR1 SGHRS and CDR2 YFSETQ. CDR3 nucleotide sequence: TGCGCCAGCAGCTCCGCCCCAGCGGGAGGGCCAAATGAGCAGTTCTTC. Translated: CASSSAPAGGPNEQFF. The full variable domain, its missing parts supplied by reference TRBV5-1 and TRBJ2-1, is KAGVTQTPRYLIKTRGQQVTLSCSPISGHRSVSWYQQTPGQGLQFLFEYFSETQRNKGNFPGRFSGRQFSNSRSEMNVSTLELGDSALYLCASSSAPAGGPNEQFFGPGTRLTVL.

The chain has TRBV25-1 and TRBJ2-3, with a tentative D call TRBD1 (5 bases). Germline assignment: CDR1 MGHDK and CDR2 SYGVNS. There are 16 residues in the CDR3. Between the trimmed V and J ends, which lost 1 base and 4 bases, there was a span of 15 bases. The CDR3 DNA reads as TGTGCCAGCAGTGAATGGGCAGGGTCAGGAGCAGATACGCAGTATTTT. This translates into CASSEWAGSGADTQYF.

Many counts were recorded for this clonotype. CDR3 residues: CSAGSDSTDTQYF. The CDR3 DNA reads TGCAGTGCCGGCTCGGACAGCACAGATACGCAGTATTTT. V is TRBV20-1 and J is TRBJ2-3; D unresolved. The ends were cut back, 6 bases at V and 0 bases at J, with 10 bases in the middle. This CDR3 contains 13 residues. The germline V gene has CDR1 DFQATT and CDR2 SNEGSKA (reference sequence).

This clonotype appeared a few times. The rearrangement links TRBV5-1 to TRBJ1-2, with unresolved D. Trimming took 0 bases from V and 2 from J, leaving 8 bases between them. Germline CDR1 and CDR2: SGHRS and YFSETQ. This CDR3 has 14 amino acids. The chain's CDR3 is CASSLVDGNYGYTF. For the CDR3, the DNA is TGCGCCAGCAGCTTGGTAGACGGAAACTATGGCTACACCTTC. The full variable domain, rest sourced from reference TRBV5-1 and TRBJ1-2, is KAGVTQTPRYLIKTRGQQVTLSCSPISGHRSVSWYQQTPGQGLQFLFEYFSETQRNKGNFPGRFSGRQFSNSRSEMNVSTLELGDSALYLCASSLVDGNYGYTFGSGTRLTVV.

At least ten counts were recorded for this clonotype. The CDR3 reads CSARATTRKAETQYF. In DNA form, the CDR3 reads TGCAGTGCTAGAGCCACAACAAGAAAGGCAGAGACCCAGTACTTC. The chain uses TRBV20-1 and TRBJ2-5, with D unresolved. Germline assignment: CDR1 DFQATT and CDR2 SNEGSKA (reference sequence). V was trimmed by 1 base and J by 4 bases, leaving 16 bases between them. CDR3 size: 15 residues.

J is TRBJ1-2 and V is TRBV19; 7 nucleotides match TRBD1. J gave up 4 bases and V 6 bases, and 5 bases lay outside the gene matches. The germline CDR1 and CDR2 sequences are LNHDA and SQIVND (reference sequence). The CDR3 is made up of 13 amino acids. The CDR3 is CASSSGQIYGYTF. CDR3 nucleotides: TGTGCCAGTAGCTCGGGACAGATCTATGGCTACACCTTC.

In this sample, this clonotype turned up many times. The rearrangement uses TRBV6-1 and TRBJ2-6, with 7 bases lining up with TRBD1. V shed 5 bases, J shed 1 base, and the junction held 5 bases outside the gene matches. The CDR3 consists of 16 residues. Germline V lookup: CDR1 MNHNS, CDR2 SASEGT. CDR3 sequence: CASSRTGVSGANVLTF. The DNA of the CDR3 is TGTGCCAGCAGTCGCACAGGGGTTTCTGGGGCCAACGTCCTGACTTTC.

V usage is TRBV28 and J usage is TRBJ1-2, with TRBD1 as a possible D gene (6 bases). Germline CDR1 reads MDHEN; CDR2 reads SYDVKM. The CDR3 is made up of 13 amino acids. V was pared by 10 bases and J by 8 bases, with 20 bases between. This CDR3 is CATQTRDKVGYTF. The DNA for the CDR3 is TGTGCCACTCAAACCCGGGACAAAGTAGGCTACACCTTC.

This chain links TRBV5-1 with TRBJ2-7; no clear D gene. This CDR3 has 14 residues. From germline, CDR1 is SGHRS and CDR2 YFSETQ. V lost 7 bases and J 0 bases, leaving 14 bases between the germline ends. The CDR3 DNA reads as TGCGCCAGCCATGACGGAACAATCTCCTACGAGCAGTACTTC. Amino acid sequence: CASHDGTISYEQYF.

This clonotype was detected once. This sequence joins TRBV20-1 and TRBJ2-1; D is perhaps TRBD2 (7 bases). Germline V gene lookup returns CDR1 DFQATT and CDR2 SNEGSKA (reference sequence). V shed 0 bases and J shed 6 bases, with 18 bases lying between them. CDR3 length: 16 amino acids. This CDR3 reads CSARDEGGRGGNEQFF. In DNA form, the CDR3 reads TGCAGTGCTAGAGATGAGGGAGGGCGAGGGGGCAATGAGCAGTTCTTC.

This clonotype was observed a few times. This rearrangement joins TRBV4-1 to TRBJ1-1, with D unresolved. Germline V gene data show CDR1 as MGHRA and CDR2 as YSYEKL. This CDR3 contains 14 residues. V was shortened by 0 bases and J by 9 bases, with 14 bases between the two germline ends. The CDR3: CASSQDLGRTKAFF. The DNA for the CDR3 is TGCGCCAGCAGCCAAGATCTGGGCAGGACGAAAGCTTTCTTT.

This rearrangement joins TRBV6-2 or TRBV6-3 to TRBJ2-1; D might be TRBD1 (6 bases). The CDR3 sequence is 14 residues long. The ends were cut back, 5 bases at V and 8 bases at J, with 16 bases in the middle. Looked up from germline, CDR1 is MNHEY and CDR2 is SVGEGT. The chain's CDR3 is CASSHPDRSHEQFF. The DNA of the CDR3 is TGTGCCAGCAGTCACCCCGACAGGTCGCATGAGCAGTTCTTC.

This clonotype has more than one count but fewer than ten. The chain has TRBV7-2 and TRBJ2-5; no reliable D call. Germline CDR1 and CDR2: SGHTA and FQGNSA. The V and J ends lost 5 bases and 2 bases respectively, with 9 bases between them. The CDR3 is made up of 13 amino acids. This CDR3 is CASSRLPQETQYF. CDR3 bases: TGTGCCAGCAGCCGACTTCCTCAAGAGACCCAGTACTTC.

This clonotype was observed a handful of times. This chain connects TRBV6-1 to TRBJ1-2; no clear D. Trimming removed 6 bases at V and 4 bases at J, with 12 bases between. The germline CDR1 and CDR2 sequences are MNHNS and SASEGT. There are 13 residues in the CDR3. The DNA for the CDR3 is TGTGCCAGCAGAGCACAGCTAACCTATGGCTACACCTTC. Its protein product is CASRAQLTYGYTF.

The chain links TRBV27 to TRBJ2-3, with a weak D call TRBD2 (6 bases). The germline gives CDR1 MNHEY, CDR2 SMNVEV (reference sequence). The CDR3 is 15 amino acids. V was trimmed by 3 bases and J by 2 bases, leaving 12 bases between them. As DNA, the CDR3 is TGTGCCAGCAGTTTGGTAGCGGCCCTCACAGATACGCAGTATTTT. Its translation is CASSLVAALTDTQYF.